A selection of T cell receptor beta chains follows, all from one sample in a study of cytomegalovirus exposure and HLA in healthy donors. Clones were read by immunoSEQ multiplex PCR, and TCRdb kept only the in-frame ones, dropping some. Among under 150,000 clones listed, roughly nine tenths were seen once. Source material: PBMCs. The receptors here all came from a man younger than 30 in good health and CMV-seronegative. Each CDR3 is given with its conserved first and last residue. The size of a clone is reported for some rows only, either as once, few or many, or as a class for expanded clones.

abundance: -
v_gene: TRBV6-1
CDR3aa: CASSDPGTYEQYF

abundance: -
v_gene: TRBV2
CDR3aa: CASSEEPLSLYEQYF

abundance: -
v_gene: TRBV5-1
CDR3aa: CASSLLRGEDNQPQHF

abundance: -
v_gene: TRBV12-5
CDR3aa: CASGLVQFRDTLIETQYF

abundance: -
v_gene: TRBV29-1
CDR3aa: CSAAGQGVGGELFF

abundance: -
v_gene: TRBV6-5
CDR3aa: CASSYGGEGTDTQYF

abundance: -
v_gene: TRBV2
CDR3aa: CASRLQGPSNQPQHF

abundance: -
v_gene: TRBV2
CDR3aa: CASSLDRAYEQYF

abundance: -
v_gene: TRBV4-3
CDR3aa: CASSQDRITGAYTEAFF

abundance: -
v_gene: TRBV15
CDR3aa: CATSRDLRRLYPTQYF

abundance: -
v_gene: TRBV5-8
CDR3aa: CASSPGHQSNQPQHF

abundance: once
v_gene: TRBV9
CDR3aa: CASSVGTWDSLTDTQYF

abundance: few
v_gene: TRBV19
CDR3aa: CASFGVGANVLTF

abundance: -
v_gene: TRBV5-1
CDR3aa: CASSPQERGYTDTQYF

abundance: -
v_gene: TRBV7-2
CDR3aa: CASSPNTRREQFF

abundance: -
v_gene: TRBV5-1
CDR3aa: CASSLASGGTTEAFF

abundance: -
v_gene: TRBV25-1
CDR3aa: CASGGQGRVEQYF

abundance: -
v_gene: TRBV19
CDR3aa: CASHREVHGYTF

abundance: once
v_gene: TRBV29-1
CDR3aa: CSVELSTDTQYF

abundance: -
v_gene: TRBV6-1
CDR3aa: CASFRRGGPNEKLFF

abundance: -
v_gene: TRBV7-2
CDR3aa: CASSSQGVNTEAFF

abundance: -
v_gene: TRBV29-1
CDR3aa: CSVVGREGPADTQYF

abundance: -
v_gene: TRBV4-1
CDR3aa: CASSQGQPPRRSEAFF

abundance: few
v_gene: TRBV2
CDR3aa: CASSGQDSNTGELFF

abundance: -
v_gene: TRBV25-1
CDR3aa: CASSEREQGDADTQYF

abundance: -
v_gene: TRBV7-8
CDR3aa: CASSTGTDNEQFF

abundance: -
v_gene: TRBV2
CDR3aa: CASSDGRASGRETQYF

abundance: -
v_gene: TRBV7-7
CDR3aa: CASSDTTGHQETQYF

abundance: -
v_gene: TRBV27
CDR3aa: CASSSTGGGSQKPQHF

abundance: -
v_gene: TRBV7-9
CDR3aa: CASSYVELTEQFF

abundance: -
v_gene: TRBV5-5
CDR3aa: CASSSGQGISEAFF

abundance: -
v_gene: TRBV2
CDR3aa: CASSLLSKGFKETQYF

abundance: -
v_gene: TRBV27
CDR3aa: CASRGGLGYGYTF

abundance: -
v_gene: TRBV11-2
CDR3aa: CASSLGLAGGQGRPFF

abundance: -
v_gene: TRBV5-4
CDR3aa: CASSLVYSNQPQHF

abundance: -
v_gene: TRBV5-1
CDR3aa: CASSLVQGRNEKLFF

abundance: -
v_gene: TRBV5-1
CDR3aa: CASTLSTGVTEAFF

abundance: -
v_gene: TRBV5-1
CDR3aa: CASSISLQVFTEAFF

abundance: -
v_gene: TRBV6-1
CDR3aa: CASSEVDTNYGYTF

abundance: -
v_gene: TRBV9
CDR3aa: CASSPTGFQETQYF

abundance: -
v_gene: TRBV7-9
CDR3aa: CASSLYTGLAAEQFF

abundance: -
v_gene: TRBV7-9
CDR3aa: CASSLVSGSADTQYF

abundance: -
v_gene: TRBV2
CDR3aa: CASSEEMRYGYTF

abundance: -
v_gene: TRBV7-2
CDR3aa: CASRSPRDSPYEQYF

abundance: -
v_gene: TRBV30
CDR3aa: CAWSGRDRGPGAFF

abundance: -
v_gene: TRBV20-1
CDR3aa: CSASNPDTIYF

abundance: -
v_gene: TRBV27
CDR3aa: CASSFLADRAYEQYF

abundance: -
v_gene: TRBV27
CDR3aa: CASSSAGGLTDTQYF

abundance: -
v_gene: TRBV5-5
CDR3aa: CASSLGTDNEQFF

abundance: -
v_gene: TRBV18
CDR3aa: CASSSSPDRSNEKLFF

abundance: -
v_gene: TRBV6-1
CDR3aa: CASTGQGKDQPQHF

abundance: -
v_gene: TRBV18
CDR3aa: CASSLVTGGSNTEAFF

abundance: -
v_gene: TRBV7-8
CDR3aa: CASSFRDSSHEQFF

abundance: -
v_gene: TRBV28
CDR3aa: CASSTNSGARMGKLFF